One TCR beta chain is described in this entry. This entry comes from a study of blood T cell repertoires in COVID-19. The overall study: Material from acute and convalescent COVID-19 was sourced from the United States, Italy and Spain. Sources were T cells, B-cell-depleted T cells, or PBMCs; the material itself was cDNA or gDNA.

Method: immunoSEQ multiplex PCR; TCRdb's copy keeps in-frame clones and lacks some. Counted here are hundreds of thousands of clones, more than 70% occurring once; the ten biggest clones make up around 3%. This clonotype was obtained from a woman aged 30 to 39 with COVID-19, enrolled during active disease. What was sequenced was peripheral blood.

Here the CDR3 DNA reads TGTGCCAGCAGTGGGGGGGGAACCTATGAAAAACTGTTTTTT. Encoded protein: CASSGGGTYEKLFF. V and J are TRBV2 and TRBJ1-4, with D maybe TRBD1 (5 bases). Germline CDR1 and CDR2: SNHLY and FYNNEI. V lost 4 bases and J 6 bases, leaving 12 bases between the germline ends. The CDR3 consists of 14 residues. Together with reference TRBV2 and TRBJ1-4, the CDR3 gives the full variable domain: EPEVTQTPSHQVTQMGQEVILRCVPISNHLYFYWYRQILGQKVEFLVSFYNNEISEKSEIFDDQFSVERPDGSNFTLKIRSTKLEDSAMYFCASSGGGTYEKLFFGSGTQLSVL.